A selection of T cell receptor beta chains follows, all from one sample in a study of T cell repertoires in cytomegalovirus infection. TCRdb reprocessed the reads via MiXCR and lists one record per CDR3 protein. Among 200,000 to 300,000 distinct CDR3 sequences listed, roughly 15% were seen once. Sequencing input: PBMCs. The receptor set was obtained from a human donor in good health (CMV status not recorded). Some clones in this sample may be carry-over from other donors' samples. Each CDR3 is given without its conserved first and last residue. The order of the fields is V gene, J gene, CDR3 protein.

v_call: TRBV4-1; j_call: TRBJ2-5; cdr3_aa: ASSQAGGGETQY
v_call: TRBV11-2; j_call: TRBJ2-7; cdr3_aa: ASSLDPGKGEQY
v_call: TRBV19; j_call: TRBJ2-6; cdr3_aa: ASSMSVSGANVLT
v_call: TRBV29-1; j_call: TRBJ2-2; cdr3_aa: SVGGQMNTGELF
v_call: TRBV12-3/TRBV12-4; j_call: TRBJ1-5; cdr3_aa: ASSPRAMGIRQPQH
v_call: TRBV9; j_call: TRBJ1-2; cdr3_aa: ASSDRARGYT
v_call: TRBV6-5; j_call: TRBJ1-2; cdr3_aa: ASSAPDRVGGYT
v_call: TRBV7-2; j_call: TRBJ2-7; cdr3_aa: ASSLKGGGPDEQY
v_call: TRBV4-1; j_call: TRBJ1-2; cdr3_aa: ASSQDPHRGGYT
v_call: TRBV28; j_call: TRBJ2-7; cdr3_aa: ASSLPGLGEQY
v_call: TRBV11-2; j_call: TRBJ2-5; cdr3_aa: ASSLEVTYQETQY
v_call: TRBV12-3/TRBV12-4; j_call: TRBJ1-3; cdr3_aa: ASSFAGNTIY
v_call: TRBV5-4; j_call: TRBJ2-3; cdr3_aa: ASSSVDRATDTQY
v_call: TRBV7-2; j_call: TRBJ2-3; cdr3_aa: ASSLGPLAGKY
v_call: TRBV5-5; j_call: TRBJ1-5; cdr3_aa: ASSLAPTGFDSNQPQH
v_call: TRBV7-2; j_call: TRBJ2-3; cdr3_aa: ASTGQGAADTQY
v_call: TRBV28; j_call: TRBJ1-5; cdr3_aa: ASSLRGQGGNQPQH
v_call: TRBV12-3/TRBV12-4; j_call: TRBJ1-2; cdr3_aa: AIDGAGPNFGYT
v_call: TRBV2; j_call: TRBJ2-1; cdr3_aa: ASWSQGQSSYNEQF
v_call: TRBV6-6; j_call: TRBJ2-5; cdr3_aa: ASSQDRVQTQY
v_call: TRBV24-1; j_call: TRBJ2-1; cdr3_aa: ATSDLRQGNEQF
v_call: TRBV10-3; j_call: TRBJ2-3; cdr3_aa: AIRNSGGQDTQY
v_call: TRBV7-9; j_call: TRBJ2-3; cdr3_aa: ASSPFTSTQY
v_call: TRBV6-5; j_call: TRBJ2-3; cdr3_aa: ASSYGLALSTDTQY
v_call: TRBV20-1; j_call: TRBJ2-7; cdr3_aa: SARDPRGAYEQY
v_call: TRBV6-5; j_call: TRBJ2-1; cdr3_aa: ASSSGTSGSYEQF
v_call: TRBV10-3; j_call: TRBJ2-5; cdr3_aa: ATGTGEETQY
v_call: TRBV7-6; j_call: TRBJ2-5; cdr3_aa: ASSLGGNPSPETQY
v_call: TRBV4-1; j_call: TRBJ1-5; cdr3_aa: ASSQDRGSGAQGGGQH
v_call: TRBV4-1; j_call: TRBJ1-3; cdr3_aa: ASSQPGAGNTIY
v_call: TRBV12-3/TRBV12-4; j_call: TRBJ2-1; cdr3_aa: ASSLRASGGYNEQF
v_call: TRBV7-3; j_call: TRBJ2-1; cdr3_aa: ASSISGTGYNEQF
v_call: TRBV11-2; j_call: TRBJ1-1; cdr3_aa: ASSLNRVWNTEAF
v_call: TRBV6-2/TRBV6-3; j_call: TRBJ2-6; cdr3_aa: ASTAGGYSGANVLT
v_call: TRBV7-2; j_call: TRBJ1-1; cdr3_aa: ASSFEVEAF
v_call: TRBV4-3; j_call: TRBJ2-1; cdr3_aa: ASSPTALSYNEQF
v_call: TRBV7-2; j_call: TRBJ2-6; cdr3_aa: ASSPGGTGANVLT
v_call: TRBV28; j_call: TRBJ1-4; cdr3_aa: ASSPPQLNEKLF
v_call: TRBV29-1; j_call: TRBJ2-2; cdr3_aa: SVRVGGTGELF
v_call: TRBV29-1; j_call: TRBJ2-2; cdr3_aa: SVPRGTSGNRGELF
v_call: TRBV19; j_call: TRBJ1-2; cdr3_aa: ASSRRDENGYT
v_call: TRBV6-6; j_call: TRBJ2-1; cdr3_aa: ASSYYGGGTQF
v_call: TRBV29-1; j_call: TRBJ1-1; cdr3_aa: SVSLNTEAF
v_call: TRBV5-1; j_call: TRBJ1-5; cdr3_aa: ASSHTDPNVQPQH
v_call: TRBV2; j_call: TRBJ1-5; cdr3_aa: ASSGSQSNQPQH
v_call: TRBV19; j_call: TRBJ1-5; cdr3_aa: ASSIDSRPYSNQPQH
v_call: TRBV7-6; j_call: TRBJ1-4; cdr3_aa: ASSLERTRGEKLF
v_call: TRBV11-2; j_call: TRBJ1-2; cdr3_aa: ASSLGAIHGGYT
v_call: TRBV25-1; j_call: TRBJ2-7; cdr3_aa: ASAGTPIYEQY
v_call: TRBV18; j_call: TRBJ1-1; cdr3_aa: ASSPLGMNTEAF
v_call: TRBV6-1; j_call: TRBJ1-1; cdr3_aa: ASQSTEVNTEAF
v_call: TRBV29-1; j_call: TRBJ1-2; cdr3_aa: SVGEGEEANYGYT
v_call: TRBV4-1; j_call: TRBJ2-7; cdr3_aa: ASSQVLSVGEQY